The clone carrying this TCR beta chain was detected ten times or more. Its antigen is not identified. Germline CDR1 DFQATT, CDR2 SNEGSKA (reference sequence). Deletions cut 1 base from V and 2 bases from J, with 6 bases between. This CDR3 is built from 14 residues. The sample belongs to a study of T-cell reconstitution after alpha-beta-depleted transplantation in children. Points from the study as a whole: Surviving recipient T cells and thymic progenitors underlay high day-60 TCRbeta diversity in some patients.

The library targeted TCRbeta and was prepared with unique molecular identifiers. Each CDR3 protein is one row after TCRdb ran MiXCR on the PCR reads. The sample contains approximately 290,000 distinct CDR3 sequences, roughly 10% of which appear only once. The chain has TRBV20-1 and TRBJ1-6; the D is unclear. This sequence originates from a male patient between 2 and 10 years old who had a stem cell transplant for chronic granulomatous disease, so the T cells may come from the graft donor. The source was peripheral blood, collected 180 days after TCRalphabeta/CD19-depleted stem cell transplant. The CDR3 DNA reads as TGCAGTGCTAGAGGGGATCCCTATAATTCACCCCTCCACTTT. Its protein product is CSARGDPYNSPLHF.